This T cell receptor (beta chain) comes out of a study of memory CD4+ T cells and cytomegalovirus serostatus. V was pared by 4 bases and J by 1 base, with 16 bases between. Germline assignment: CDR1 MDHEN and CDR2 SYDVKM. The CDR3 extends over 16 amino acids. The assay was immunoSEQ multiplex PCR, and TCRdb's table has in-frame clones only and misses some. The data show just under 65,000 clones, roughly three quarters seen once. Single viable CD3+CD4+CD8-CD45RO+ cells were sorted as the memory CD4+ T cells. The sample holds one count of this clone. As yet, its antigen is unknown. Study results and limitations: Median bootstrapped AUC for CMV status was about 0.94 originally, approximately 0.9 US-trained.

The chain links TRBV28 to TRBJ2-5, with D unresolved. The source of this sequence is an adult in good health and CMV-seronegative. Source material: memory CD4+ T cells from blood. CDR3 region: CASSSLTLLFQETQYF. CDR3 bases: TGTGCCAGCAGTTCCCTCACTTTATTATTCCAAGAGACCCAGTACTTC.